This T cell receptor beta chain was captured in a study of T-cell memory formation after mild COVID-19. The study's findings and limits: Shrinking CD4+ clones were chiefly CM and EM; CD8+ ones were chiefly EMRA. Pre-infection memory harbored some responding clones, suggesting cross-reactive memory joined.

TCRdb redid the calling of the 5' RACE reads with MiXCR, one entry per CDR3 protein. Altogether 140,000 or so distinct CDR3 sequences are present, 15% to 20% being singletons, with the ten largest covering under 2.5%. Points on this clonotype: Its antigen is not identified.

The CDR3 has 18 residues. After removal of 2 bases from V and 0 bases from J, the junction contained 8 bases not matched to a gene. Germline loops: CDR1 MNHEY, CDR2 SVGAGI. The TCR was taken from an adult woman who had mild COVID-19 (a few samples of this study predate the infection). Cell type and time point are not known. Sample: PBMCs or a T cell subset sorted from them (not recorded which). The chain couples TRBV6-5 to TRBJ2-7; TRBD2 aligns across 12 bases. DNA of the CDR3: TGTGCCAGCAGTTACCAGGTGACTAGCGGGAGTAACTCCTACGAGCAGTACTTC. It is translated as CASSYQVTSGSNSYEQYF.